The T cell receptor beta chain under discussion was sequenced for a study of tumor-infiltrating lymphocytes in primary liver carcinoma. About this clonotype itself: Without the conserved terminal phenylalanine or tryptophan, this CDR3 likely stems from a read error.

Trimming cost V 9 bases and J 5 bases, with 16 bases left between them. The CDR3 covers 13 residues. From germline, CDR1 is MNHEY and CDR2 SVGAGI. Unsorted whole blood supplied the blood RNA, and germline DNA was isolated too. Starting from 500 ng of total RNA, TCR beta cDNA was produced with a primer in the constant region. Researchers made the TCR beta libraries by running three nested multiplex PCR rounds with slightly modified ARM-PCR. Researchers ran the first two PCR rounds for ten to eleven cycles each with TRBV1-TRBV30 forward primers and a C-beta reverse primer. TCRdb reanalysed the multiplex PCR reads using MiXCR and keeps one entry per CDR3 protein. Counted here are approximately 330,000 distinct CDR3 sequences, 65% occurring once; the ten biggest clones make up approximately 5.9%.

The TCR originated in a man aged 35 to 55 with primary liver carcinoma and hepatitis B virus infection. Specimen: peripheral blood. The chain employs TRBV6-5 and TRBJ1-1; tentative D call: TRBD1 (6 bases). CDR3 in DNA: TGTGCCAGTAGCCGACAGGATTGGACTGAAGCTTTCCTT. Translation: CASSRQDWTEAFL.